This is a list of T cell receptor beta chains from one sample in a study of CD8+ T cells in alopecia areata. The protocol was immunoSEQ multiplex PCR, while the TCRdb copy is restricted to in-frame clones and leaves out a portion. This repertoire shows over 120,000 clones, roughly 53% found once; its top ten account for around 6.6%. The sequencing here drew on CD4+ T cells sorted from blood, taken at week 0. The receptor source for this set is a human donor with alopecia areata. Each CDR3 is given with its conserved first and last residue. The order of the fields is CDR3 protein, CDR3 DNA, J gene, D gene, V gene, clone size. D genes are given only for firm matches. A clone size is listed for some rows: how often the clone was seen (once, few, many), or a class if it is expanded.

CDR3aa: CSVRAQGTSYEQYF
CDR3nt: TGCAGCGTTCGGGCTCAGGGCACCTCCTACGAGCAGTACTTC
j_gene: TRBJ2-7
d_gene: .
v_gene: TRBV29-1
abundance: .

CDR3aa: CASSSLGDTEAFF
CDR3nt: TGCGCCAGCAGCTCCCTTGGGGACACTGAAGCTTTCTTT
j_gene: TRBJ1-1
d_gene: .
v_gene: TRBV5-1
abundance: .

CDR3aa: CSVVTGGAGETQYF
CDR3nt: TGCAGCGTTGTAACCGGGGGCGCCGGGGAGACCCAGTACTTC
j_gene: TRBJ2-5
d_gene: .
v_gene: TRBV29-1
abundance: .

CDR3aa: CASSFQTASYGYTF
CDR3nt: TGCGCCAGCAGCTTTCAGACGGCCTCTTATGGCTACACCTTC
j_gene: TRBJ1-2
d_gene: .
v_gene: TRBV5-1
abundance: .

CDR3aa: CATSKEEKLFF
CDR3nt: TGTGCCACCAGCAAGGAAGAAAAACTGTTTTTT
j_gene: TRBJ1-4
d_gene: .
v_gene: TRBV15
abundance: .

CDR3aa: CASSSQGSGYTF
CDR3nt: TGTGCCAGCAGCTCACAGGGGTCGGGCTACACCTTC
j_gene: TRBJ1-2
d_gene: TRBD1
v_gene: TRBV13
abundance: .

CDR3aa: CASSVVGDSYEQYF
CDR3nt: TGTGCCAGCAGCGTAGTAGGGGACTCCTACGAGCAGTACTTC
j_gene: TRBJ2-7
d_gene: .
v_gene: TRBV9
abundance: once

CDR3aa: CASSEAQGGRAPYEQYF
CDR3nt: TGTGCCAGCAGTGAAGCGCAGGGAGGCAGGGCGCCCTACGAGCAGTACTTC
j_gene: TRBJ2-7
d_gene: .
v_gene: TRBV2
abundance: .

CDR3aa: CASSRGEGETQYF
CDR3nt: TGTGCCAGCAGTCGCGGGGAGGGGGAGACCCAGTACTTC
j_gene: TRBJ2-5
d_gene: TRBD2
v_gene: TRBV6-5
abundance: .

CDR3aa: CASSQGSGTGETQYF
CDR3nt: TGCGCCAGCAGCCAAGGTTCGGGGACAGGAGAGACCCAGTACTTC
j_gene: TRBJ2-5
d_gene: TRBD1
v_gene: TRBV4-1
abundance: .

CDR3aa: CASSTGDTEAFF
CDR3nt: TGCGCCAGCAGCACGGGGGACACTGAAGCTTTCTTT
j_gene: TRBJ1-1
d_gene: .
v_gene: TRBV5-1
abundance: .

CDR3aa: CTDLLYEQYF
CDR3nt: TGCACCGACCTCCTTTACGAGCAGTACTTC
j_gene: TRBJ2-7
d_gene: .
v_gene: TRBV29-1
abundance: .

CDR3aa: CASRHTDTQYF
CDR3nt: TGCGCCAGCAGGCACACAGATACGCAGTATTTT
j_gene: TRBJ2-3
d_gene: .
v_gene: TRBV4-3
abundance: few

CDR3aa: CASSSRNEAFF
CDR3nt: TGTGCCAGCAGCTCTCGTAATGAAGCTTTCTTT
j_gene: TRBJ1-1
d_gene: .
v_gene: TRBV5-6
abundance: .

CDR3aa: CASSLSRQGANTEAFF
CDR3nt: TGTGCCAGCAGCTTGTCGCGACAGGGAGCGAACACTGAAGCTTTCTTT
j_gene: TRBJ1-1
d_gene: TRBD1
v_gene: TRBV7-2
abundance: .

CDR3aa: CASSLEGSGELFF
CDR3nt: TGTGCCAGCAGCTTAGAGGGGTCCGGGGAGCTGTTTTTT
j_gene: TRBJ2-2
d_gene: .
v_gene: TRBV7-9
abundance: once

CDR3aa: CASASPGRVYGYTF
CDR3nt: TGTGCCAGTGCTTCTCCCGGACGGGTCTATGGCTACACCTTC
j_gene: TRBJ1-2
d_gene: .
v_gene: TRBV6-5
abundance: .

CDR3aa: CAWSVLTSGGGETQYF
CDR3nt: TGTGCCTGGAGTGTTCTTACTAGCGGGGGGGGAGAGACCCAGTACTTC
j_gene: TRBJ2-5
d_gene: TRBD2
v_gene: TRBV30
abundance: .

CDR3aa: CSAGQGGAFF
CDR3nt: TGCAGCGCAGGACAGGGGGGAGCTTTCTTT
j_gene: TRBJ1-1
d_gene: TRBD1
v_gene: TRBV29-1
abundance: .

CDR3aa: CASSVDRGNQPQHF
CDR3nt: TGTGCCAGCAGCGTCGACAGGGGCAATCAGCCCCAGCATTTT
j_gene: TRBJ1-5
d_gene: TRBD1
v_gene: TRBV7-2
abundance: .

CDR3aa: CASGRGGQTDTQYF
CDR3nt: TGTGCCAGCGGCCGCGGGGGGCAAACAGATACGCAGTATTTT
j_gene: TRBJ2-3
d_gene: TRBD2
v_gene: TRBV25-1
abundance: .

CDR3aa: CAISFSGGVYDEQFF
CDR3nt: TGTGCCATCAGTTTTAGCGGGGGGGTCTACGATGAGCAGTTCTTC
j_gene: TRBJ2-1
d_gene: TRBD2
v_gene: TRBV10-3
abundance: few

CDR3aa: CASKVEAGGWYNEQFF
CDR3nt: TGTGCCAGCAAAGTGGAAGCGGGGGGGTGGTACAATGAGCAGTTCTTC
j_gene: TRBJ2-1
d_gene: TRBD2
v_gene: TRBV13
abundance: .

CDR3aa: CASSSGQGSDEQYF
CDR3nt: TGCGCCAGCAGCTCGGGACAGGGATCCGACGAGCAGTACTTC
j_gene: TRBJ2-7
d_gene: TRBD1
v_gene: TRBV5-1
abundance: few

CDR3aa: CASSYGDTTKETQYF
CDR3nt: TGTGCCAGCAGTTACGGGGACACGACAAAAGAGACCCAGTACTTC
j_gene: TRBJ2-5
d_gene: .
v_gene: TRBV6-5
abundance: .

CDR3aa: CASSPGLAGLIYEQYF
CDR3nt: TGTGCCAGCAGCCCGGGACTAGCGGGGCTAATCTACGAGCAGTACTTC
j_gene: TRBJ2-7
d_gene: TRBD2
v_gene: TRBV4-2
abundance: .

CDR3aa: CASSSTSGGALEQFF
CDR3nt: TGTGCCAGCAGCTCCACTAGCGGGGGGGCCTTGGAGCAGTTCTTC
j_gene: TRBJ2-1
d_gene: TRBD2
v_gene: TRBV7-2
abundance: once

CDR3aa: CSVARGQNNEQFF
CDR3nt: TGCAGCGTTGCCAGGGGGCAGAACAATGAGCAGTTCTTC
j_gene: TRBJ2-1
d_gene: TRBD1
v_gene: TRBV29-1
abundance: .